This T cell receptor beta chain was found in a study of radiation and T cells in renal cell carcinoma (dated by TCRdb to between 2020 and 2021). Background on the whole study: The samples were obtained from a clinical trial, where primary renal cell carcinomas were treated with 15 Gy stereotactic body radiation therapy and then removed by nephrectomy 4 weeks afterward. In total, almost 55 samples, comprising 26 tumors and roughly 27 peripheral blood samples, were subjected to TCR beta sequencing. Across all 50 or so samples, 3.8 million or so unique CDR3 nucleotide sequences encoding around 2.8 million unique CDR3 amino acid sequences were identified. The investigation overall reported the following: Effects of radiation dose or scheduling on the TCR repertoire could not be addressed with the single-armed trial design. Tracking of blood repertoire dynamics stopped at approximately four weeks after treatment, with no follow-up past that point. In blood, the top tumor clonotypes increased from baseline to 2 weeks after radiation and then shrank by 4 weeks, which suggests a temporary expansion of tumor-resident clones. Because pretreatment tumor biopsies were not available, the study could not determine whether clonotypes were already present within the tumor at baseline.

Reading the label with the study, this specimen's time point is: blood 2 weeks post-SBRT. The treatment or condition label, as the study defines it: 15 Gy SBRT to primary tumor, nephrectomy 4 weeks later. To track tumor-enriched clonotypes, serial peripheral blood was sampled from radiation-treated patients at baseline and at 2 weeks and 4 weeks after SBRT. Every patient's renal cell carcinoma showed clear cell pathology. The QIAamp DNA Blood Mini Kit (Qiagen) was used to prepare genomic DNA for TCR sequencing. The analyses included just those samples that passed every quality control check. TCR beta libraries were generated from genomic DNA with the immunoSEQ kit, following the manufacturer's recommendations. For library preparation, a first multiplex PCR was performed with proprietary primers, followed by a second PCR in which unique barcodes were added, and bead cleanups were performed after each round. Each sample batch included a kit-provided positive control reaction and a negative control reaction. The final libraries were assessed on an Agilent 4200 TapeStation D1000 ScreenTape, pooled by volume, and quantified by qPCR. Sequencing was performed on an Illumina NextSeq500 with a MidOutput 150-cycle cartridge, and 156 Read1 and 15 Index1 cycles were run with kit custom primers. The pooled library was loaded at about 0.96 pM, and approximately 18% PhiX control was spiked in. Turning to the authors' computational methods: The vendor-processed data were analyzed in R, and a clonotype was defined as all T cells that share the same CDR3 nucleotide sequence. For clone abundance analyses, frequencies were normalized to the 10,000 most abundant clones in each sample. Public T cell clones, which averaged fewer than five per sample, were excluded before analysis. Tumor-enriched clonotypes and baseline blood-enriched clonotypes were defined as those with an abundance difference of at least 32-fold between compartments. A beta-binomial differential abundance model was used to identify clonotypes that expanded or contracted between blood time points. Tumor-blood repertoire similarity was measured with the Baroni-Urbani and Buser coefficient, and group comparisons used two-tailed Wilcoxon tests in R. The table comes from immuneACCESS by way of TCRdb, which keeps in-frame sequences with V and J called. Part of the clones is missing from these tables; in studies checked, under half for an unresolved V gene and the rest for unknown reasons. V, J and clone size were drawn from that table, and D and trimming were deduced from the DNA. The sample records 100,000 to 150,000 clones, over 75% of which are singletons. Approximately 5% of the sample rests with the top ten.

About this clone itself: It has no known antigen specificity. There are no base qualities to consult, and no much larger clone falls within one base.

The germline V gene sets CDR1 to MDHEN and CDR2 to SYDVKM. The CDR3 runs 15 residues from the cysteine to the phenylalanine. Just the 45-base CDR3 DNA is kept, in frame starting at base 1. The V and J ends are trimmed by 2 bases and 4 bases, leaving 12 bases between them. This clonotype originated in a man aged 45-65 years with renal cell carcinoma. Recombination joined TRBV28 with TRBJ2-1; there is no confident call for the D gene. Here the sequenced sample was blood, taken from a patient whose treatment included radiotherapy and nephrectomy. The CDR3 reads CASSLGVQMYNEQFF. The DNA reads TGTGCCAGCAGTTTAGGTGTACAGATGTACAATGAGCAGTTCTTC. Beyond the CDR3, the reference TRBV28 and TRBJ2-1 genes provide the residues; the full variable domain reads: DVKVTQSSRYLVKRTGEKVFLECVQDMDHENMFWYRQDPGLGLRLIYFSYDVKMKEKGDIPEGYSVSREKKERFSLILESASTNQTSMYLCASSLGVQMYNEQFFGPGTRLTVL.